Here is one T cell receptor (beta chain) with its context. Its antigen has not been determined. Qualities for individual bases were not recorded, and no much larger clone is one base off. This specimen's time point label, interpreted: less than 30 months on ibrutinib. For TCR beta library preparation, 1.5 to 2 micrograms of genomic DNA were extracted from the cryopreserved PBMCs. High-throughput TCR beta sequencing was performed on longitudinal blood samples from CLL patients receiving ibrutinib monotherapy. The patients were enrolled in a single-center, open-label phase 2 trial of ibrutinib monotherapy. On a MiSeq, deep resolution sequencing aimed for a depth between 1 in 1 million and 1 in 200,000 T cells, with each clonotype covered 10x on average. TCR beta libraries were generated with the immunoSEQ hsTCRB Kit. The authors' pipeline ran thus. The data were analyzed with ImmunoSEQ Analyzer and ImmunoSEQ Data Assistant, and V, D and J gene assignments followed IMGT definitions. Clonality, with values ranging from 0 to 1, was calculated as one minus the normalized Shannon entropy of productive rearrangement frequencies. Only overrepresented clonotypes making up at least 0.05% of each patient's repertoire were included in the public clonotype analysis. Approximately 14 age-matched healthy donor repertoires from immuneACCESS served as clonality controls. TCRdb obtained this table from immuneACCESS and retained in-frame rearrangements with V and J assigned. These tables miss some clones; where compared with another copy, unresolved V genes account for less than half of the shortfall, and the remainder is unexplained. V and J calls and clone size are those listed in that table; D and trimming were worked out from the DNA. The sample table lists about 130,000 clones, 80% to 90% of them with a count of one. The biggest ten clones account for 3.3% of the sample.

These data belong to a study of cytotoxic CD8 clonotypes in ibrutinib-treated CLL (dated by TCRdb to the early 2020s). A note on the overall study: In this cohort, approximately 15 patients were treatment-naive and more than 9 were relapsed/refractory, while under 18 had unmutated IGHV. Responses were partial in some 24 patients and complete in 2; after median about 5.5 years follow-up, some 14 stayed in remission and roughly twelve progressed. Samples at response were collected after a median of about 12 months of treatment, with a range of about 6 to 36 months. An average of about 250,000 productive templates and 80,000 to 100,000 productive rearrangements was obtained per sample. Longitudinal samples were available for about 30% of the roughly 90 trial participants. Cryopreserved peripheral blood mononuclear cells were collected at three points: before therapy, at response, and at either sustained remission or disease progression. All remission and progressive disease samples were collected while patients were still receiving ibrutinib.

CDR1 and CDR2, per the germline V gene, are MNHNS and SASEGT. A distance of 14 bases separates the germline ends of V and J, which lose 6 bases and 2 bases respectively. The CDR3, cysteine through phenylalanine, is 15 amino acids long. The DNA shown is the 45-base CDR3, in frame from base 1. What the research found in general, with its limitations: Sustained-remission and progressing patients did not have matched sampling times, and lymph node repertoires were not examined. Baseline clonality was found to be higher than that of age-matched healthy donors and was strongly correlated with circulating CD8+ T-cell counts. Public clonotypes were rare and either shrank or stayed stable during treatment, and the rise in clonality at ibrutinib response reflected expansion of private clonotypes. An increase in clonality was observed at ibrutinib response, with clonality remaining stable during sustained remission and falling back toward baseline at progression.

This sequence uses TRBV6-1 and TRBJ1-5; tentative D gene TRBD1, with 6 bases matching. This receptor was obtained from a human donor with chronic lymphocytic leukemia. Sequencing was performed on PBMCs, taken after 24 months of ibrutinib treatment. This receptor carries the CDR3 CASRPRQDGNQPQHF. The nucleotide sequence is TGTGCCAGCAGACCAAGACAGGACGGCAATCAGCCCCAGCATTTT.